A single sample is the source of the 26 T cell receptor beta chains below, sequenced in a study of cytomegalovirus exposure and HLA in healthy donors (TCRdb year 2017). Library prep was done by the immunoSEQ multiplex PCR assay. TCRdb obtained this table from immuneACCESS and retained in-frame rearrangements with V and J assigned. These tables miss some clones; where compared with another copy, unresolved V genes account for less than half of the shortfall, and the remainder is unexplained. The sample records 100,000 to 150,000 clones, around 90% of which are singletons. About 2.1% of the sample is taken by the ten largest. The material sequenced was PBMCs. These receptors all stem from a woman between 18 and 30 years old in good health and CMV-seronegative.

V is TRBV28 and J is TRBJ2-2, with 8 bases lining up with TRBD2. CDR1 is MDHEN and CDR2 is SYDVKM in the germline V gene. The trim removed 5 bases at V and 2 bases at J, leaving 10 bases unmatched. The CDR3 consists of 17 residues. The chain's CDR3 is CASSLGRLAPNTGELFF. The CDR3 nucleotides read TGTGCCAGCAGTCTTGGTAGACTAGCGCCCAACACCGGGGAGCTGTTTTTT. The entire variable domain, with the rest obtained from reference TRBV28 and TRBJ2-2, is as follows: DVKVTQSSRYLVKRTGEKVFLECVQDMDHENMFWYRQDPGLGLRLIYFSYDVKMKEKGDIPEGYSVSREKKERFSLILESASTNQTSMYLCASSLGRLAPNTGELFFGEGSRLTVL.

V is TRBV15 and J is TRBJ2-4, with 11 bases that match TRBD1. CDR3 size: 17 residues. With V trimmed by 3 bases and J by 2 bases, 6 bases remained unmatched. Germline CDR1 and CDR2: LNHNV and YYDKDF (reference sequence). The CDR3 sequence: CATSRAGQGAPKNIQYF. CDR3 nucleotide sequence: TGTGCCACCAGCAGGGCCGGACAGGGGGCGCCCAAAAACATTCAGTACTTC. The complete variable domain, with remaining parts taken from reference TRBV15 and TRBJ2-4, reads DAMVIQNPRYQVTQFGKPVTLSCSQTLNHNVMYWYQQKSSQAPKLLFHYYDKDFNNEADTPDNFQSRRPNTSFCFLDIRSPGLGDTAMYLCATSRAGQGAPKNIQYFGAGTRLSVL.

In nucleotides, the CDR3 is TGCGCCAGCAGCCAAGACTTTCCGGGGATAAATCAGCCCCAGCATTTT. Translating it yields CASSQDFPGINQPQHF. V is TRBV4-1 and J is TRBJ1-5; no clear D gene. CDR1 and CDR2 (germline): MGHRA, YSYEKL. Deletions cut 0 bases from V and 4 bases from J, with 13 bases between. This CDR3 is 16 amino acids long.

This clone is a singleton in its sample. The chain couples TRBV7-9 to TRBJ2-7; tentative D call: TRBD2 (6 bases). Germline-derived CDR1 and CDR2 are SEHNR and FQNEAQ (reference sequence). The CDR3 loop spans 13 amino acids. Trimming stripped 4 bases from V and 5 bases from J, with 12 bases between. The DNA of the CDR3 is TGTGCCAGCAGCTCTCGACTAGTGGACGAGCAGTACTTC. Protein sequence: CASSSRLVDEQYF.

J is TRBJ1-6 and V is TRBV10-2, with D hard to call. Germline V gene data show CDR1 as WSHSY and CDR2 as SAAADI. The length of the CDR3 is 18 residues. Trimming pared 2 bases from V and 0 bases from J, leaving 14 bases between. The CDR3 region has the DNA TGCGCCAGCAGTGAGATACGTTACTCTAGCTCCTATAATTCACCCCTCCACTTT. The encoded protein is CASSEIRYSSSYNSPLHF.

The chain is built from TRBV7-9 and TRBJ2-1, with 7 bases matching TRBD2. The CDR3 loop spans 14 amino acids. Germline CDR1 is SEHNR and CDR2 is FQNEAQ (reference sequence). The CDR3 here is CHTRGEKDYNEQFF. The CDR3 coding sequence is TGTCACACCCGGGGGGAAAAAGACTACAATGAGCAGTTCTTC.

V and J are TRBV5-4 and TRBJ1-1, with 10 bases aligning to TRBD1. V was pared by 3 bases and J by 7 bases, with 9 bases of the junction left unmatched. Germline-derived CDR1 and CDR2 are SGHNT and YYREEE (reference sequence). This CDR3 has 15 amino acids. The CDR3, as DNA: TGTGCCAGCAGCTGGACCGGGACAGGGGCCTTTGAAGCTTTCTTT. Protein: CASSWTGTGAFEAFF. Full variable domain (missing parts from reference TRBV5-4 and TRBJ1-1): ETGVTQSPTHLIKTRGQQVTLRCSSQSGHNTVSWYQQALGQGPQFIFQYYREEENGRGNFPPRFSGLQFPNYSSELNVNALELDDSALYLCASSWTGTGAFEAFFGQGTRLTVV.

Only one count was recorded for this clone. The chain carries TRBV18 and TRBJ2-7, with 8 bases fitting TRBD2. The V segment lost 3 bases and the J segment 0 bases; nucleotides outside the gene matches: 1. CDR1 and CDR2 from the germline V gene are KGHSH and LQKENI. The CDR3 is 14 amino acids. This chain's CDR3 is CASSPREGSYEQYF. The CDR3 DNA is TGTGCCAGCTCACCCCGGGAGGGCTCCTACGAGCAGTACTTC.

The V gene is TRBV7-3, the J gene TRBJ1-2; D remains ambiguous. Germline CDR1 SGHTA, CDR2 FQGTGA. Trimming took off 3 bases at V and 8 bases at J, with 13 bases between the two ends. The CDR3 length is 13 residues. The CDR3 nucleotides are TGTGCCAGCAGCTTTCCGGGAAGGAGGGGCTACACCTTC. Translated, it gives CASSFPGRRGYTF.

The chain carries TRBV20-1 and TRBJ2-3; 7 positions match TRBD2. V gave up 3 bases and J gave up 8 bases; unmatched junction bases: 2. The CDR3 consists of 11 residues. The germline CDR1 and CDR2 sequences are DFQATT and SNEGSKA (reference sequence). CDR3 bases: TGCAGTGCTAGGACTAGCACTACGCAGTATTTT. It specifies CSARTSTTQYF.

The gene calls are TRBV5-1 and TRBJ2-7, with TRBD1 matching 7 bases. This CDR3 region has 16 residues. Germline CDR1 is SGHRS and CDR2 is YFSETQ. The V gene end was trimmed by 4 bases and the J gene end by 2 bases; junction bases not matched to a gene: 12. CDR3 DNA: TGCGCCAGCAGCCCCCCTTCCGGGACAGCTCCCTACGAGCAGTACTTC. Amino acid sequence: CASSPPSGTAPYEQYF.

V and J are TRBV7-9 and TRBJ1-5; no clear D gene. CDR3 length: 13 amino acids. CDR1 SEHNR and CDR2 FQNEAQ come from the germline V gene (reference sequence). V lost 4 bases and J lost 0, with 4 bases in between. The CDR3 DNA follows: TGTGCCAGCAGCTCTAATAGCAATCAGCCCCAGCATTTT. Its protein is CASSSNSNQPQHF. Combining the CDR3 with reference TRBV7-9 and TRBJ1-5 gives the whole variable domain DTGVSQNPRHKITKRGQNVTFRCDPISEHNRLYWYRQTLGQGPEFLTYFQNEAQLEKSRLLSDRFSAERPKGSFSTLEIQRTEQGDSAMYLCASSSNSNQPQHFGDGTRLSIL.

CDR3 sequence: CASSRRPRGFSGNTIYF. CDR3 nucleotides: TGTGCCAGCAGCAGAAGACCTAGGGGCTTCTCTGGAAACACCATATATTTT. The chain is built from TRBV7-9 and TRBJ1-3, with a tentative D call TRBD1 (5 bases). Germline CDR1 is SEHNR and CDR2 is FQNEAQ (reference sequence). This CDR3 spans 17 amino acids. The V and J ends lost 5 bases and 0 bases respectively, with 17 bases between them.

In its sample, this clone was seen once. The chain recombines TRBV27 with TRBJ2-1; 12 positions agree with TRBD1. V lost 4 bases to trimming and J lost 6 bases; unmatched junction nucleotides: 4. This CDR3 spans 15 amino acids. In germline, CDR1 is MNHEY, CDR2 SMNVEV (reference sequence). The DNA for the CDR3 is TGTGCCAGCAGTTGGGACAGGGGGCAGGTCAATGAGCAGTTCTTC. Residues: CASSWDRGQVNEQFF.

The chain employs TRBV23-1 and TRBJ1-2; 7 bases are a match to TRBD1. TRBV23-1 is identified as an open reading frame with a role that is uncertain. Unmatched junction bases numbered 1, after V lost 2 bases and J lost 4 bases. The CDR3 totals 13 residues. The CDR3 is CASSQRDSYGYTF. The CDR3 DNA is TGCGCCAGCAGTCAACGGGACAGCTATGGCTACACCTTC.

This chain uses TRBV27 with TRBJ1-1; D not resolved. This CDR3 spans 14 amino acids. Per germline, CDR1 MNHEY and CDR2 SMNVEV (reference sequence). V was pared by 3 bases and J by 2 bases, with 10 bases between. The CDR3 spells CASSLAERNTEAFF. The CDR3 DNA is TGTGCCAGCAGTTTGGCTGAAAGAAACACTGAAGCTTTCTTT.

CDR3 DNA sequence: TGCGCCAGCACTACAGGGCTTCTATTAAATGAAAAACTGTTTTTT. Protein product: CASTTGLLLNEKLFF. V gene TRBV23-1 combines with J gene TRBJ1-4, with a tentative D call TRBD1 (6 bases). TRBV23-1 is designated an ORF whose function remains uncertain. CDR3 length: 15 residues. V was clipped by 7 bases and J by 5 bases, with 17 bases between them.

The rearrangement joins TRBV28 to TRBJ1-2; 8 nucleotides match TRBD1. CDR3 length equals 15 residues. The junction had 9 bases not matched to a gene; V was cut back by 4 bases and J by 5 bases. The germline V gene encodes CDR1 MDHEN and CDR2 SYDVKM. In DNA, the CDR3 is TGTGCCAGCAGTTCAATTCGAGGACAGGGATATGGCTACACCTTC. Translated: CASSSIRGQGYGYTF.

V is TRBV2 and J is TRBJ1-5; D is ambiguous. The CDR3 has 15 residues. The V gene's germline CDR1 is SNHLY and CDR2 FYNNEI. With 3 bases removed from V and 3 bases from J, the gap between germline ends came to 12 bases. The chain's CDR3 is CASSEGGRFNQPQHF. Here the CDR3 DNA reads TGTGCCAGCAGTGAGGGTGGGAGGTTCAATCAGCCCCAGCATTTT. The whole variable domain, filled in from reference TRBV2 and TRBJ1-5, reads EPEVTQTPSHQVTQMGQEVILRCVPISNHLYFYWYRQILGQKVEFLVSFYNNEISEKSEIFDDQFSVERPDGSNFTLKIRSTKLEDSAMYFCASSEGGRFNQPQHFGDGTRLSIL.

This rearrangement joins TRBV18 to TRBJ1-4, with D unclear. The CDR3 spans 14 residues. Trimming removed 5 bases from V and 8 bases from J, with 15 bases in between. Germline lookup yields CDR1 KGHSH and CDR2 LQKENI. The CDR3 DNA follows: TGTGCCAGCTCAGCCTCACTAGGTGGGGAAAAACTGTTTTTT. It yields the protein CASSASLGGEKLFF.

The J gene is TRBJ2-7, the V gene TRBV7-2; 8 bases fit TRBD1. This CDR3 comprises 15 residues. V dropped 5 bases and J dropped 3; count of bases not matched to a gene: 9. Germline loops: CDR1 SGHTA, CDR2 FQGNSA. CDR3 bases: TGTGCCAGCAGCCGCACCGGACAGGGATACTACGAGCAGTACTTC. Amino acids: CASSRTGQGYYEQYF.

The rearrangement links TRBV5-6 to TRBJ1-1; D remains ambiguous. This CDR3 has 12 amino acids. CDR1 SGHDT and CDR2 YYEEEE come from the germline V gene. V dropped 5 bases and J dropped 4 bases, with 9 bases sitting between them. The CDR3 loop reads CASSLVSTEAFF. Written as DNA, the CDR3 is TGTGCCAGCAGTCTGGTGAGCACTGAAGCTTTCTTT.

The V call is TRBV6-5, the J call TRBJ1-5; a weak D match, TRBD1 (5 bases). Trimming cost V 6 bases and J 6 bases, with 18 bases left between them. From germline, CDR1 is MNHEY and CDR2 SVGAGI. The CDR3 consists of 15 residues. This CDR3 is CASRAWGDGAQPQHF. DNA of the CDR3: TGTGCCAGCAGGGCTTGGGGGGACGGGGCTCAGCCCCAGCATTTT.

This clone was seen only once. The J gene is TRBJ2-7, the V gene TRBV6-5; 9 bases are shared with TRBD1. Per germline, CDR1 MNHEY and CDR2 SVGAGI. V shed 5 bases and J 2 bases; nucleotides not matched to a gene: 7. The length of the CDR3 is 15 residues. CDR3 residues: CASSGRQGGTYEQYF. CDR3 DNA sequence: TGTGCCAGCAGTGGTAGACAGGGGGGAACCTACGAGCAGTACTTC.

The gene calls are TRBV5-6 and TRBJ1-1; TRBD1 might be the D (6 bases). V lost 3 bases, J lost 1 base, and 22 bases lay in between. There are 18 residues in the CDR3. Per germline, CDR1 SGHDT and CDR2 YYEEEE. The CDR3 spells CASSYYRAAEFGNTEAFF. CDR3 DNA: TGTGCCAGCAGCTACTACAGGGCGGCGGAATTTGGGAACACTGAAGCTTTCTTT.

The chain combines TRBV10-3 with TRBJ2-5, with D maybe TRBD2 (5 bases). The length of the CDR3 is 13 residues. V shed 6 bases and J shed 0 bases, with 8 bases lying between them. Germline V gives CDR1 ENHRY, CDR2 SYGVKD. The CDR3 DNA reads TGTGCCATCAGATCCGGGAACCAAGAGACCCAGTACTTC. Its protein is CAIRSGNQETQYF.